Presented here are 5 T cell receptor beta chains from one specimen sequenced in a study of blood T cell repertoires in COVID-19. TCRdb keeps only in-frame clones here, not all; method: immunoSEQ multiplex PCR. The data show more than 300,000 clones, more than 85% seen once. Material for sequencing was PBMCs or T cells enriched from blood (not recorded which). Receptor source: a woman aged 40 to 50 who had been exposed to COVID-19.

This chain links TRBV10-3 with TRBJ1-1, with 8 positions matching TRBD1. This CDR3 is 14 amino acids long. CDR1 and CDR2 from the germline V gene are ENHRY and SYGVKD. The trim removed 11 bases at V and 0 bases at J, leaving 8 bases unmatched. The CDR3 here is CAVGQGNLNTEAFF. DNA of the CDR3: TGTGCCGTAGGACAGGGTAATTTGAACACTGAAGCTTTCTTT.

The rearrangement joins TRBV7-9 to TRBJ2-1; 8 bases line up with TRBD2. J was trimmed by 1 base and V by 4 bases; bases with no gene match: 6. CDR3 length: 16 residues. CDR1 is SEHNR and CDR2 is FQNEAQ in the germline V gene (reference sequence). This CDR3 reads CASSSFRGGSYNEQFF. CDR3 nucleotide sequence: TGTGCCAGCAGCTCATTCCGCGGGGGGTCCTACAATGAGCAGTTCTTC.

The chain recombines TRBV6-4 with TRBJ1-5, with TRBD1 matching 8 bases. This CDR3 spans 15 amino acids. CDR1 and CDR2 from the germline V gene are MRHNA and SNTAGT. V gave up 8 bases and J gave up 5 bases; unmatched junction bases: 11. The CDR3 bases are TGTGCCAGCTTCGGGACAGGAAGGTTGCATCAGCCCCAGCATTTT. This gives the protein CASFGTGRLHQPQHF.

This clone was recorded a few times. V gene TRBV18 combines with J gene TRBJ1-1, with TRBD1 matching 7 bases. The CDR3 sequence is 16 residues long. The J segment lost 1 base and the V segment lost 2 bases, leaving 7 bases of the junction unmatched. Germline-derived CDR1 and CDR2 are KGHSH and LQKENI. CDR3 nucleotide sequence: TGTGCCAGCTCACCAAACACGGGACAGACGAACACTGAAGCTTTCTTT. It specifies CASSPNTGQTNTEAFF.

The chain couples TRBV15 to TRBJ1-1, with D uncertain. This CDR3 spans 14 amino acids. Germline V gives CDR1 LNHNV, CDR2 YYDKDF (reference sequence). V was trimmed by 0 bases and J by 7 bases, leaving 12 bases between them. The CDR3 nucleotides read TGTGCCACCAGCAGAGAGAGGGTGGGGATTGAAGCTTTCTTT. The encoded protein is CATSRERVGIEAFF.